The T cell receptor beta chain under discussion was sequenced for a study of T cell responses to AZD1222 COVID-19 vaccine. Sequencing used immunoSEQ multiplex PCR; TCRdb keeps in-frame clones, though not all of them. Among around 150,000 clones listed, roughly 82% were seen once. Comment on this clone: No antigen is known for it. This specimen includes other DNA sequences encoding the same CDR3.

Study-wide findings and caveats: Among those given AZD1222, only 6 or 7 were seropositive at baseline. Repertoire sampling happened only post peak T cell response. In a largely white British group with more females than males, clonal diversity was possibly underestimated.

The CDR3 runs to 14 residues. V was clipped by 0 bases and J by 6 bases; unmatched bases: 2. Germline values: CDR1 SGDLS, CDR2 YYNGEE. This chain connects TRBV9 to TRBJ1-2, with 10 bases fitting TRBD1. The source is an adult in good health. Specimen: peripheral blood, collected on day 0 of AZD1222 vaccination. CDR3 residues: CASSVADRGDGYTF. CDR3 sequence (DNA): TGTGCCAGCAGCGTAGCGGACAGGGGGGATGGCTACACCTTC.